These T cell receptor beta chains were read from a single sample in a study of early stage breast cancer tumors. Measured with immunoSEQ multiplex PCR; TCRdb has only the in-frame clones, and not every one. The table includes 9,500 to 12,000 clones, more than 60% detected once. Sequenced material: breast tumor tissue. The receptors were gathered from a person aged 65 to 79 with breast cancer. Both conserved end residues are part of each CDR3. The order of the fields is clone size, D gene, V gene, J gene, CDR3 DNA, CDR3 protein. A D gene is named only where the DNA matches it firmly. Clone sizes are given selectively: once, few, many, or a class where the clone is expanded.

>large|NA|TRBV19|TRBJ1-6
TGTGCCAGTAGTATCGGGAATTCACCCCTCCACTTT
CASSIGNSPLHF
>NA|NA|TRBV7-8|TRBJ2-1
TGTGCCAGCAGCCCAAGAACCGCGAGCTCCTACAATGAGCAGTTCTTC
CASSPRTASSYNEQFF
>NA|TRBD2|TRBV9|TRBJ2-5
TGTGCCAGCAGCGTAGCGGGGACGGGAGGGGAGACCCAGTACTTC
CASSVAGTGGETQYF
>NA|TRBD1|TRBV4-1|TRBJ1-5
TGCGCCAGCAGCCAGGGGGGCAGGGGGCTCAATCAGCCCCAGCATTTT
CASSQGGRGLNQPQHF
>NA|NA|TRBV7-2|TRBJ1-1
TGTGCCAGCAGCTTAGTCGGCAGCGGGGGCACTGAAGCTTTCTTT
CASSLVGSGGTEAFF
>NA|TRBD1|TRBV28|TRBJ1-3
TGTGCCAGCAGGAGGGACAGGGTAACGGGAAACACCATATATTTT
CASRRDRVTGNTIYF
>NA|NA|TRBV7-3|TRBJ1-1
TGTGCCAGCAGCCCCTCGGGGGGCGGCACTGAAGCTTTCTTT
CASSPSGGGTEAFF
>NA|NA|TRBV5-6|TRBJ1-6
TGTGCCAGCAGCTTAGAGGGAAGACCCAATTCACCCCTCCACTTT
CASSLEGRPNSPLHF
>once|TRBD1|TRBV11-2|TRBJ1-1
TGTGCCAGCAGCCCGGGGACAGGGGTTACGGACACTGAAGCTTTCTTT
CASSPGTGVTDTEAFF
>NA|NA|TRBV10-2|TRBJ1-1
TGCGCCAGCAGTGGTAACGGTGGTGAAGCTTTCTTT
CASSGNGGEAFF
>few|NA|TRBV5-4|TRBJ1-1
TGTGCCAGCAGCCTGGGGCAGGGAAGGATTGGCACTGAAGCTTTCTTT
CASSLGQGRIGTEAFF